A single TCR beta chain is shown here with its context. Its specificity is unknown. V lost 5 bases, J lost 10 bases, and 11 bases stayed unmatched. Germline V gene sequence: CDR1 MNHEY, CDR2 SMNVEV (reference sequence). This CDR3 spans 14 amino acids. This specimen comes from a study of cytomegalovirus exposure and HLA in healthy donors. Whole-study results and caveats: Later on, an analysis showed TCR association rates differing by HLA locus, with DRB1 the most and HLA-C the fewest.

PCR used 60 Vbeta primers and 13 Jbeta primers. Only in-frame clones appear in the TCRdb table, and some are missing; sequencing was by immunoSEQ multiplex PCR. The sample yields about 200,000 clones, roughly four fifths seen once. Sequenced: PBMCs. The sequence was obtained from a woman aged 50 to 60 in good health and CMV-seropositive. This rearrangement joins TRBV27 to TRBJ1-1, with TRBD1 matching 9 bases. The CDR3 here is CASSGRTGALVAFF. In DNA form, the CDR3 reads TGTGCCAGCAGTGGACGGACAGGGGCGTTAGTAGCTTTCTTT.